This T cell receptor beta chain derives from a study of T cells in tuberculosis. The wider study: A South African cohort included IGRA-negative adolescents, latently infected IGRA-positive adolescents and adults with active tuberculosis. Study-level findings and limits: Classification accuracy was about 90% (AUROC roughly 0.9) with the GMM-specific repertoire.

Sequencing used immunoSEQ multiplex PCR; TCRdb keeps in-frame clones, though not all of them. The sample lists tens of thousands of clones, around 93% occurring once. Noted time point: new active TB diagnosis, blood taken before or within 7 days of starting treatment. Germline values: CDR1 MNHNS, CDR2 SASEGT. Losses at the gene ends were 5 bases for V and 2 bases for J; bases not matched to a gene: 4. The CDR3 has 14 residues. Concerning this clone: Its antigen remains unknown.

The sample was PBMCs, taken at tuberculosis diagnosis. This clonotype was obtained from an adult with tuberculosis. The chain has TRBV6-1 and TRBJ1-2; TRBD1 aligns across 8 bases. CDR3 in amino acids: CASSSGGRNYGYTF. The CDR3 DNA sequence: TGTGCCAGCAGTTCAGGGGGCCGGAACTATGGCTACACCTTC.